This entry lists 26 T cell receptor beta chains sequenced from one sample in a study of OX40 agonist ivuxolimab in advanced cancers. Library construction relied on the immunoSEQ multiplex PCR assay. Held by TCRdb, this immuneACCESS table contains in-frame sequences only and omits some clones. Under half of the omission traces to an unresolved V gene where checked; the cause of the rest is unknown. This sample has 70,000 to 85,000 clones in its table, and 70% to 90% of those were observed once. The ten most abundant clones make up about 1.9% of the sample. The sequencing here drew on CD4+ or CD8+ T cells sorted from blood, taken in a trial of the OX40 agonist ivuxolimab. The receptors were sampled from an adult with an advanced solid tumor such as melanoma, head and neck, liver or kidney cancer.

V usage is TRBV19 and J usage is TRBJ2-7; D gene ambiguous. V shed 5 bases and J shed 5 bases, with 7 bases lying between them. The CDR3 loop spans 11 amino acids. The germline CDR1 and CDR2 sequences are LNHDA and SQIVND (reference sequence). Written as DNA, the CDR3 is TGTGCCAGTAGTGATCGGAACGAGCAGTACTTC. It encodes CASSDRNEQYF.

The table lists this clone with a few counts. V usage is TRBV5-1 and J usage is TRBJ2-2; D perhaps matches TRBD1 (6 bases). The germline V and J ends were trimmed by 6 bases and 4 bases, with 10 bases remaining between them. Looked up from germline, CDR1 is SGHRS and CDR2 is YFSETQ. The CDR3 spans 13 residues. The CDR3 reads CASTLQGTGELFF. The CDR3 region has the DNA TGCGCCAGCACCCTACAGGGCACCGGGGAGCTGTTTTTT.

This clone was seen a handful of times. The genes are TRBV7-9 and TRBJ2-3; D possibly corresponds to TRBD1 (6 bases). Trimming pared 1 base from V and 6 bases from J, leaving 8 bases between. Looked up from germline, CDR1 is SEHNR and CDR2 is FQNEAQ (reference sequence). The CDR3 is 13 residues long. CDR3 protein: CASSLDGGDTQYF. Written as DNA, the CDR3 is TGTGCCAGCAGCTTAGATGGGGGCGATACGCAGTATTTT.

The chain is built from TRBV14 and TRBJ2-7, with D hard to call. The germline CDR1 and CDR2 sequences are SGHDN and FVKESK. There are 13 residues in the CDR3. V lost 3 bases to trimming and J lost 6 bases, with 12 bases between them. DNA for the CDR3: TGTGCCAGCAGCCAGCGCGCCACGGGCGAGCAGTACTTC. Its protein is CASSQRATGEQYF.

The chain carries TRBV5-5 and TRBJ1-5; D possibly corresponds to TRBD1 (5 bases). V lost 3 bases to trimming and J lost 5 bases, with 12 bases between them. Germline V lookup: CDR1 SGHKS, CDR2 YYEKEE (reference sequence). The CDR3 sequence is 14 residues long. CDR3 sequence: CASSWGDGDQPQHF. CDR3 coding DNA: TGTGCCAGCAGCTGGGGGGACGGTGATCAGCCCCAGCATTTT.

The chain links TRBV10-3 to TRBJ1-5, with D possibly matching TRBD1 (5 bases). This CDR3 region has 12 residues. Germline CDR1 is ENHRY and CDR2 is SYGVKD. V was pared by 8 bases and J by 2 bases, with 7 bases between. CDR3 sequence: CAIGGGNQPQHF. The CDR3, as DNA: TGTGCCATCGGGGGAGGCAATCAGCCCCAGCATTTT.

The chain has TRBV7-2 and TRBJ2-5; 8 bases match TRBD1. In germline, CDR1 is SGHTA, CDR2 FQGNSA. The CDR3 runs to 15 residues. The V and J ends lost 4 bases and 4 bases, in that order; junction bases with no gene match: 8. CDR3 nucleotides: TGTGCCAGCAGCTCTACCGCACAGGGGGGAGAGACCCAGTACTTC. Its translation: CASSSTAQGGETQYF. Full variable domain (rest looked up from reference TRBV7-2 and TRBJ2-5): GAGVSQSPSNKVTEKGKDVELRCDPISGHTALYWYRQSLGQGLEFLIYFQGNSAPDKSGLPSDRFSAERTGGSVSTLTIQRTQQEDSAVYLCASSSTAQGGETQYFGPGTRLLVL.

This clone was observed a single time. The V call is TRBV28, the J call TRBJ2-3; 15 bases align to TRBD2. The V gene's germline CDR1 is MDHEN and CDR2 SYDVKM. With V trimmed by 6 bases and J by 1 base, 2 bases remained unmatched. The CDR3 is 16 residues long. CDR3 DNA: TGTGCCAGCAGGGGACTAGCGGGAGGAGGCACAGATACGCAGTATTTT. It is translated as CASRGLAGGGTDTQYF.

The chain carries TRBV4-2 and TRBJ1-5, with D unresolved. Trimming pared 0 bases from V and 3 bases from J, leaving 12 bases between. This CDR3 contains 16 residues. In germline, CDR1 is LGHNA, CDR2 YNFKEQ. In DNA, the CDR3 is TGTGCCAGCAGCCAAGATAAGACTCGGATCAATCAGCCCCAGCATTTT. Translation: CASSQDKTRINQPQHF.

The chain links TRBV5-6 to TRBJ2-7, with 7 bases identical to TRBD1. With V trimmed by 7 bases and J by 1 base, 8 bases remained unmatched. There are 14 residues in the CDR3. Germline V lookup: CDR1 SGHDT, CDR2 YYEEEE. The CDR3 protein is CASGRRTGSYEQYF. CDR3 nucleotide sequence: TGTGCCAGCGGTCGGAGGACAGGATCCTACGAGCAGTACTTC.

This clone was observed a few times. The chain joins TRBV7-9 to TRBJ1-5, with 8 bases matching TRBD1. CDR1 and CDR2 (germline): SEHNR, FQNEAQ (reference sequence). J gave up 4 bases and V 3 bases, and 2 bases lay outside the gene matches. The CDR3 contains 14 residues. CDR3 sequence reads: CASSFGQGNQPQHF. In DNA form, the CDR3 reads TGTGCCAGCAGCTTCGGACAGGGAAATCAGCCCCAGCATTTT.

The chain carries TRBV7-9 and TRBJ2-6, with 10 bases that match TRBD1. The CDR3 loop spans 15 amino acids. The germline gives CDR1 SEHNR, CDR2 FQNEAQ (reference sequence). Trimming at V came to 9 bases and at J to 3 bases, leaving 5 bases not matched to a gene. This chain's CDR3 is CASGQGVFGANVLTF. The CDR3 nucleotides read TGTGCCAGTGGACAGGGGGTTTTTGGGGCCAACGTCCTGACTTTC. Filled out from reference TRBV7-9 and TRBJ2-6, the complete variable domain reads DTGVSQNPRHKITKRGQNVTFRCDPISEHNRLYWYRQTLGQGPEFLTYFQNEAQLEKSRLLSDRFSAERPKGSFSTLEIQRTEQGDSAMYLCASGQGVFGANVLTFGAGSRLTVL.

This clone showed up just once. This chain connects TRBV15 to TRBJ2-1; no firm D call. The V and J ends lost 11 bases and 4 bases respectively, with 18 bases between them. In germline, CDR1 is LNHNV, CDR2 YYDKDF (reference sequence). CDR3 size: 14 residues. The CDR3 DNA reads TGTGCCGCCTCTGCGGAAACGATATACAATGAGCAGTTCTTC. Residues: CAASAETIYNEQFF.

The rearrangement uses TRBV6-1 and TRBJ2-7, with 12 bases lining up with TRBD1. The V and J ends lost 4 bases and 6 bases, in that order; junction bases with no gene match: 7. The CDR3 runs 15 residues. Germline assignment: CDR1 MNHNS and CDR2 SASEGT. Here the CDR3 reads CASSAAGTGGVEQYF. The CDR3 DNA reads as TGTGCCAGCAGTGCCGCCGGGACAGGGGGCGTCGAGCAGTACTTC.

The gene calls are TRBV7-6 and TRBJ2-5; 8 nucleotides agree with TRBD2. CDR3 length equals 17 residues. The germline V gene encodes CDR1 SGHVS and CDR2 FNYEAQ. V shed 1 base and J 7 bases; nucleotides not matched to a gene: 14. CDR3: CASSLVSGRGGLGTQYF. CDR3 nucleotide sequence: TGTGCCAGCAGCTTAGTCTCGGGACGGGGGGGCCTTGGGACCCAGTACTTC.

V usage is TRBV5-4 and J usage is TRBJ2-7; possible D gene TRBD2, 5 bases. The germline CDR1 and CDR2 sequences are SGHNT and YYREEE (reference sequence). Trimming cost V 0 bases and J 6 bases, with 16 bases left between them. The CDR3 sequence is 15 residues long. DNA for the CDR3: TGTGCCAGCAGCTTGGTGGGAAGGATGGGAGTCGAGCAGTACTTC. Its translation: CASSLVGRMGVEQYF.

The chain is built from TRBV7-2 and TRBJ2-5; 12 nucleotides agree with TRBD2. V gave up 6 bases and J gave up 5 bases; unmatched junction bases: 10. Per germline, CDR1 SGHTA and CDR2 FQGNSA. CDR3 length: 16 amino acids. CDR3 bases: TGTGCCAGCAGTCGTAGGGCTAGCGGGGGGGAGGAGACCCAGTACTTC. Translating it yields CASSRRASGGEETQYF.

The rearrangement links TRBV14 to TRBJ2-3, with 9 bases that match TRBD1. The J segment lost 1 base and the V segment lost 4 bases, leaving 0 bases of the junction unmatched. The V gene's germline CDR1 is SGHDN and CDR2 FVKESK. This CDR3 spans 14 amino acids. CDR3: CASSRTGGTDTQYF. CDR3 nucleotide sequence: TGTGCCAGCAGCCGGACAGGGGGCACAGATACGCAGTATTTT.

The chain joins TRBV6-1 to TRBJ1-1; D is unclear. This CDR3 has 13 amino acids. Germline CDR1 and CDR2: MNHNS and SASEGT. Trimming took off 6 bases at V and 0 bases at J, with 8 bases between the two ends. CDR3 nucleotides: TGTGCCAGCAGCAATCACATGAACACTGAAGCTTTCTTT. Translation: CASSNHMNTEAFF.

This clone came up a few times. This chain uses TRBV4-3 with TRBJ2-3, with D perhaps being TRBD1 or TRBD2 (5 bases each). The V end was cut by 4 bases, the J end by 4 bases, with 12 bases between. Germline V gene data show CDR1 as LGHNA and CDR2 as YSLEER. CDR3 length: 14 residues. CDR3 sequence (DNA): TGCGCCAGCAGCCCAACGGGGCCATCAGATACGCAGTATTTT. It encodes CASSPTGPSDTQYF.

The chain is built from TRBV28 and TRBJ1-2; TRBD1 matches 8 bases. The V segment lost 6 bases and the J segment 7 bases; nucleotides outside the gene matches: 13. The CDR3 spans 15 residues. Germline V lookup: CDR1 MDHEN, CDR2 SYDVKM. The CDR3 DNA sequence: TGTGCCAGCAGCAACCTTCGCGGACAGGGTAGTGGCTACACCTTC. Amino acids: CASSNLRGQGSGYTF.

This chain uses TRBV4-2 with TRBJ1-4; D unresolved. CDR3 length equals 17 residues. Trimming removed 2 bases at V and 3 bases at J, with 16 bases between. CDR1 is LGHNA and CDR2 is YNFKEQ in the germline V gene. The chain's CDR3 is CASSQPLTGRANEKLFF. In DNA form, the CDR3 reads TGTGCCAGCAGCCAACCCCTCACCGGGAGGGCTAATGAAAAACTGTTTTTT.

The rearrangement links TRBV6-1 to TRBJ2-7; TRBD1 might be the D (6 bases). The germline V gene has CDR1 MNHNS and CDR2 SASEGT. There are 15 residues in the CDR3. The V end was cut by 6 bases, the J end by 4 bases, with 19 bases between. The CDR3 coding sequence is TGTGCCAGCAGGCCCAGGGGTGGTTCGGTTTACGAGCAGTACTTC. This translates into CASRPRGGSVYEQYF.

The chain joins TRBV11-2 to TRBJ2-6; no definite D call. This CDR3 region has 14 residues. Germline V lookup: CDR1 SGHAT, CDR2 FQNNGV. The ends were cut back, 8 bases at V and 3 bases at J, with 11 bases in the middle. The CDR3 nucleotides are TGTGCCAGCCTGGGATGGGTTGGGGCCAACGTCCTGACTTTC. Translating gives CASLGWVGANVLTF.

The J gene is TRBJ2-4, the V gene TRBV4-3; D is possibly TRBD2 (5 bases). CDR1 is LGHNA, CDR2 YSLEER, per germline. The V gene lost 0 bases and the J gene lost 3 bases, with 12 bases spanning the gap. The CDR3 contains 16 residues. This chain's CDR3 is CASSQDWQAGKNIQYF. The CDR3 bases are TGCGCCAGCAGCCAAGATTGGCAGGCGGGCAAAAACATTCAGTACTTC.

The chain is built from TRBV7-2 and TRBJ1-2; possible D gene TRBD1, 6 bases. The CDR3 consists of 15 residues. Looked up from germline, CDR1 is SGHTA and CDR2 is FQGNSA. The germline V and J ends were trimmed by 7 bases and 7 bases, with 22 bases remaining between them. The DNA for the CDR3 is TGTGCCAGCACCCTGACAGGAGGTCTCTCCGGTGGCTACACCTTC. It encodes CASTLTGGLSGGYTF.